The TCR beta chain under discussion was sequenced for a study of cytomegalovirus exposure and HLA in healthy donors. PCR amplification relied on 60 Vbeta primers (plus 13 Jbeta primers). Some clones are missing from TCRdb's copy, which holds only in-frame ones; the method was immunoSEQ multiplex PCR. The sample includes about 120,000 clones, around two thirds of them seen just once. Donors were ostensibly healthy at sampling, although undocumented immune exposures were probable. The CDR3 totals 16 residues. The V end was cut by 0 bases, the J end by 2 bases, with 12 bases between. The germline V gene encodes CDR1 SGDLS and CDR2 YYNGEE.

The source is a woman aged 40 to 50 in good health and CMV-seropositive. The sample was PBMCs. This chain joins TRBV9 and TRBJ1-5; the D gene is possibly TRBD1 (5 bases). CDR3: CASSVGVGEGNQPQHF. The DNA of the CDR3 is TGTGCCAGCAGCGTAGGGGTAGGGGAGGGCAATCAGCCCCAGCATTTT.